Below, 4 T cell receptor beta chains from the same sample are listed, as sequenced in a study of blood T cell repertoires in COVID-19. Generated by immunoSEQ multiplex PCR, the TCRdb table keeps only in-frame clones and is missing some. The data show roughly 49,000 clones, roughly 93% seen once. The source material was peripheral blood. These receptor sequences come from a man in his fifties or sixties with COVID-19, enrolled during active disease.

The rearrangement joins TRBV5-8 to TRBJ1-5; D unresolved. The germline V gene encodes CDR1 SGHTS and CDR2 YDEGEE. The CDR3 is 15 residues long. V was shortened by 4 bases and J by 1 base, with 12 bases between the two germline ends. The DNA for the CDR3 is TGTGCCAGCAGCATCTATTCGTTAAGCAATCAGCCCCAGCATTTT. Protein: CASSIYSLSNQPQHF.

The chain joins TRBV5-1 to TRBJ2-2, with 7 positions matching TRBD1. The CDR3 runs to 16 residues. Germline CDR1 is SGHRS and CDR2 is YFSETQ. After removal of 1 base from V and 6 bases from J, the junction contained 9 bases not matched to a gene. CDR3 sequence (DNA): TGCGCCAGCAGCTTGCCCACAGGGGAGTATCCCGGGGAGCTGTTTTTT. This translates into CASSLPTGEYPGELFF.

Regarding this clone: Its ends do not fully match the called genes, so a read error is possible. This chain joins TRBV7-7 and TRBJ1-3, with 9 bases lining up with TRBD1. CDR1 is SSHAT and CDR2 is FNYEAQ in the germline V gene (reference sequence). The CDR3 is made up of 15 amino acids. As DNA, the CDR3 is TGTGCTAGCAGCACCGGACAGGGGACTGGAAACACCATATATTTT. Translation gives CASSTGQGTGNTIYF.

The chain combines TRBV21-1 with TRBJ1-4. TRBV21-1 counts as a pseudogene. The CDR3 has 18 amino acids. CDR3 DNA sequence: TGTGCCAGCAGCAAAGCCCTCCACATCCCCGGCGGGAGAGAAAAACTGTTTTTT. It translates to CASSKALHIPGGREKLFF.